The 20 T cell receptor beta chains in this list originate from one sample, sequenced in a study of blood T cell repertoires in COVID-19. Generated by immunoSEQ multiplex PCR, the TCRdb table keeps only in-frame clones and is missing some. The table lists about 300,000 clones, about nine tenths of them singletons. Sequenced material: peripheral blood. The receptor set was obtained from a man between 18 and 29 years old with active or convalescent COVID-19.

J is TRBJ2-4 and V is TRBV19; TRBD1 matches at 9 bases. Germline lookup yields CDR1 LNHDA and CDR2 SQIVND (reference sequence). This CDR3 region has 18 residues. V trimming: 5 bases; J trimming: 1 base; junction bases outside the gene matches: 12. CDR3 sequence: CASSVDRGFGWAKNIQYF. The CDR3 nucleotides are TGTGCCAGTAGTGTGGACAGGGGCTTCGGTTGGGCCAAAAACATTCAGTACTTC.

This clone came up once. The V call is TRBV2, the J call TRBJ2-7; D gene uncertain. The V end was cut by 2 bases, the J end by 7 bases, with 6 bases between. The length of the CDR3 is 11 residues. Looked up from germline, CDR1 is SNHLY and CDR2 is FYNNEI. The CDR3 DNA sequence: TGTGCCAGCAGTGAACAGGTAGAGCAGTACTTC. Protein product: CASSEQVEQYF.

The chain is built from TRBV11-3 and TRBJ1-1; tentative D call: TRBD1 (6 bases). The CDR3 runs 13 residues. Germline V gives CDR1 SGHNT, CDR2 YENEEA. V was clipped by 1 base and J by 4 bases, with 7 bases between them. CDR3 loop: CASSLVGGTEAFF. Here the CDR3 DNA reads TGTGCCAGCAGCTTAGTAGGGGGCACTGAAGCTTTCTTT.

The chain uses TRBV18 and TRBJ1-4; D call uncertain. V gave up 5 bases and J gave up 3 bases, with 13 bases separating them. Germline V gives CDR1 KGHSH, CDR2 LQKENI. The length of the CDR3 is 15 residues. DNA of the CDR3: TGTGCCAGCTCATCGTCCTTGGCGGCTAATGAAAAACTGTTTTTT. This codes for CASSSSLAANEKLFF.

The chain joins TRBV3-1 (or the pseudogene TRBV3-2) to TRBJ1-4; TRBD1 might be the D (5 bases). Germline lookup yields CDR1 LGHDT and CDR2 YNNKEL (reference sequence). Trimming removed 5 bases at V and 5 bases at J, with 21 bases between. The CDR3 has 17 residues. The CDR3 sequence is CASSDREFATQNEKLFF. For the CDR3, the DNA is TGTGCCAGCAGCGACAGAGAATTCGCGACCCAAAATGAAAAACTGTTTTTT.

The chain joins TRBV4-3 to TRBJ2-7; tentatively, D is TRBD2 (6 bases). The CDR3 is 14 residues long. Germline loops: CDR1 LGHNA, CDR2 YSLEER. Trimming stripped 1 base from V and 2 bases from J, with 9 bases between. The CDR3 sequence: CASSQVPGAYEQYF. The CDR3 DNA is TGCGCCAGCAGCCAAGTACCGGGAGCCTACGAGCAGTACTTC.

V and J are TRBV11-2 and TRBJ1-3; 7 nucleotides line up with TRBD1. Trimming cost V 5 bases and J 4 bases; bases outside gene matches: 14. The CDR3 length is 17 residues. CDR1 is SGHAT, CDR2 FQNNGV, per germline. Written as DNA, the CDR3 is TGTGCCAGCAGCCGCAGGGACAGTCGTAATTCCGGAAACACCATATATTTT. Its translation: CASSRRDSRNSGNTIYF.

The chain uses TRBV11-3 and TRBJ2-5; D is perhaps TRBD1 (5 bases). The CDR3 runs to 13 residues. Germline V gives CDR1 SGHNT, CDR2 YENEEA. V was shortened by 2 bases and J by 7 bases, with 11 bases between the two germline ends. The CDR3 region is CASSLRGSVTQYF. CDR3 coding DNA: TGTGCCAGCAGCTTAAGGGGTTCGGTGACCCAGTACTTC.

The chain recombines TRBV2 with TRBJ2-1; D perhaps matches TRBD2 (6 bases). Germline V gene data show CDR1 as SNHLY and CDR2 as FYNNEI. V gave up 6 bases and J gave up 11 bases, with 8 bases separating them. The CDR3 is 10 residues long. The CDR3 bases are TGTGCCAGCAGGGGGGGTAAGCAGTTCTTC. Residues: CASRGGKQFF.

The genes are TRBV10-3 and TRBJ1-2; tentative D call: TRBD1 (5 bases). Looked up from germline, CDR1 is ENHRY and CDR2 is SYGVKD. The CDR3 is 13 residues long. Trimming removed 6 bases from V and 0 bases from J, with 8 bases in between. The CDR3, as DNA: TGTGCCATCAGGGGGCAGTCTAACTATGGCTACACCTTC. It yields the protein CAIRGQSNYGYTF.

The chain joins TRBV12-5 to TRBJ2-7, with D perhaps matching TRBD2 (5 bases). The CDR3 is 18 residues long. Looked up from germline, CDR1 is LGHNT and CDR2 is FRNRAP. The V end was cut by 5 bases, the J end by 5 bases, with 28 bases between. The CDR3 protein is CASGPHSRTSTPSHEQYF. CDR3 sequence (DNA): TGTGCTAGTGGTCCTCACTCTAGGACTTCAACACCTTCGCACGAGCAGTACTTC.

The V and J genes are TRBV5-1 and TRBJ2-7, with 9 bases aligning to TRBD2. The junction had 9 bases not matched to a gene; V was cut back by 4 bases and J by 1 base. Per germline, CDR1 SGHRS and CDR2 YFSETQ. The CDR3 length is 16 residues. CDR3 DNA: TGCGCCAGCAGCACTTCTAGCGGGATGAGTTCCTACGAGCAGTACTTC. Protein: CASSTSSGMSSYEQYF. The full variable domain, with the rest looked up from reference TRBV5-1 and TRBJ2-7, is KAGVTQTPRYLIKTRGQQVTLSCSPISGHRSVSWYQQTPGQGLQFLFEYFSETQRNKGNFPGRFSGRQFSNSRSEMNVSTLELGDSALYLCASSTSSGMSSYEQYFGPGTRLTVT.

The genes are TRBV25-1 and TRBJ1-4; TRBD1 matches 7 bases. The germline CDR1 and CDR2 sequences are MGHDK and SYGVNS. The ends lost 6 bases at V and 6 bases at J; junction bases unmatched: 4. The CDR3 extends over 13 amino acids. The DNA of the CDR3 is TGTGCCAGCAGGAAGGGGGCAGATGAAAAACTGTTTTTT. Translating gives CASRKGADEKLFF.

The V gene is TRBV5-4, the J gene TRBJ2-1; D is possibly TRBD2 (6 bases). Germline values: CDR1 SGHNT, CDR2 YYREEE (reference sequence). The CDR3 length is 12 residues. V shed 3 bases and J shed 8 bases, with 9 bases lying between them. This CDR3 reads CASSSSGDEQFF. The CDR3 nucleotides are TGTGCCAGCAGCTCTTCGGGGGATGAGCAGTTCTTC.

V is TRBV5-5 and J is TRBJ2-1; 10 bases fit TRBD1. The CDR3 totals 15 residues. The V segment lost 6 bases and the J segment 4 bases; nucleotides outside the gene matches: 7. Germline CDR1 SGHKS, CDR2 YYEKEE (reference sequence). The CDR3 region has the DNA TGTGCCAGCACCTCGGGACAGGGGATATACAATGAGCAGTTCTTC. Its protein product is CASTSGQGIYNEQFF.

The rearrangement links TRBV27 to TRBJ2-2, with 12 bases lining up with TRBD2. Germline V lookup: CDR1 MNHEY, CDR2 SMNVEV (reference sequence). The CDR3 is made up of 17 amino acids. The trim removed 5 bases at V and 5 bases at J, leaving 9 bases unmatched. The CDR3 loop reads CASSDLGLAGQTGELFF. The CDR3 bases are TGTGCCAGCAGTGATTTAGGACTAGCGGGACAAACCGGGGAGCTGTTTTTT.

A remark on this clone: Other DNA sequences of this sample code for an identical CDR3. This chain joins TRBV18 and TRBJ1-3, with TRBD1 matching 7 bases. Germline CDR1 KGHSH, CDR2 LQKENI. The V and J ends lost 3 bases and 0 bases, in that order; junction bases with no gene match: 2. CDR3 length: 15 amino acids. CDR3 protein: CASSPDRSSGNTIYF. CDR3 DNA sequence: TGTGCCAGCTCACCGGACAGGTCCTCTGGAAACACCATATATTTT.

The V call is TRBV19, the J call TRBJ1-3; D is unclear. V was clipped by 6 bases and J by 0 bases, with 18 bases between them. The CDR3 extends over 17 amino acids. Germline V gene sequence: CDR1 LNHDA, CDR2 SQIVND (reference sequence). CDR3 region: CASSGGQDKDSGNTIYF. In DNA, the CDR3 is TGTGCCAGTAGCGGCGGGCAAGACAAGGACTCTGGAAACACCATATATTTT.

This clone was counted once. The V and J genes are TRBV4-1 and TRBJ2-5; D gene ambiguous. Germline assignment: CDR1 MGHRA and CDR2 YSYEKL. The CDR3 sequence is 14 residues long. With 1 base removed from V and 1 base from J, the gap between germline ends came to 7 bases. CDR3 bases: TGCGCCAGCAGCCAAGGGCACATCCAAGAGACCCAGTACTTC. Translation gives CASSQGHIQETQYF.

The DNA of the CDR3 is TGTGCCAGCAGCTTAGTAGAGGGCTTCGCGGGGGGGAGGCATGAGCAGTTCTTC. It codes for CASSLVEGFAGGRHEQFF. The rearrangement uses TRBV7-8 and TRBJ2-1; 9 nucleotides match TRBD2. J gave up 8 bases and V 1 base, and 15 bases lay outside the gene matches. From germline, CDR1 is SGHVS and CDR2 FQNEAQ. This CDR3 contains 18 residues.